This TCR beta chain originates from a study of blood T cells in healthy people across ages. Sample-barcoded 5' priming and a J-beta primer mix drove a second PCR of about 7 to 12 cycles. TCRdb analysed the 5' RACE reads with MiXCR anew, one entry per CDR3 protein. The sample lists some 1.5 million distinct CDR3 sequences; about 28% were seen once. The length of the CDR3 is 11 residues. Per germline, CDR1 ENHRY and CDR2 SYGVKD. This clonotype was detected only a few times. One junction end does not reproduce the germline sequence, and a read error may be involved. J is TRBJ2-3 and V is TRBV10-3; D remains ambiguous. The source is a woman aged 30 to 39 in good health. Material for sequencing was blood. The CDR3 reads CASSSEDAQYF. The CDR3 coding sequence is TGTGCCTCTTCAAGCGAAGATGCGCAGTATTTT.